This record covers a single T cell receptor (beta chain). The sample belongs to a study of blood T cell repertoires in COVID-19. Only in-frame clones appear in the TCRdb table, and some are missing; sequencing was by immunoSEQ multiplex PCR. The sample holds 120,000 or so clones, approximately 91% seen once. Deletions cut 2 bases from V and 0 bases from J, with 10 bases between. The CDR3 covers 16 residues. Germline assignment: CDR1 MNHEY and CDR2 SVGAGI. The specimen sequenced was peripheral blood. The chain uses TRBV6-5 and TRBJ1-4; unclear D gene. The clonotype originates from a woman over 75 with acute or convalescent COVID-19. CDR3 sequence (DNA): TGTGCCAGCAGTTACGGGAGACATGCAACTAATGAAAAACTGTTTTTT. It yields the protein CASSYGRHATNEKLFF.